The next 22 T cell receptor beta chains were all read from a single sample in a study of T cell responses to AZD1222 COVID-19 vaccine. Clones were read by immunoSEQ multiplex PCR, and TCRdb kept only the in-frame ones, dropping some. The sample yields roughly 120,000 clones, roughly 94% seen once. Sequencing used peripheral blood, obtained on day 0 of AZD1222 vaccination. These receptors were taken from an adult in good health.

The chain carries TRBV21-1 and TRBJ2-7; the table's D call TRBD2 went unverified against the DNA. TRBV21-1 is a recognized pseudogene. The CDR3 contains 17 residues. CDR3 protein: CASSTPKGGAFENEQYF. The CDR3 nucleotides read TGTGCCAGCAGCACACCTAAGGGGGGGGCGTTTGAGAACGAGCAGTACTTC.

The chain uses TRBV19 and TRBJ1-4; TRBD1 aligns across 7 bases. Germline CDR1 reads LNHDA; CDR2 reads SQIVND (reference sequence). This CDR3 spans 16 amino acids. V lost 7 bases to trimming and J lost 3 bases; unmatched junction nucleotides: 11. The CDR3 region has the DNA TGTGCCAGTAAGGGAGACAGGGTTGGCTCTAATGAAAAACTGTTTTTT. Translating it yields CASKGDRVGSNEKLFF.

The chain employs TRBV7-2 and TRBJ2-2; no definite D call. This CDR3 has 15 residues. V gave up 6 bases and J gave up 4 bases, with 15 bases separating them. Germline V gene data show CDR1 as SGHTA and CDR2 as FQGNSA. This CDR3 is CASRYGPGPTGELFF. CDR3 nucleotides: TGTGCCAGCAGGTACGGGCCAGGACCCACCGGGGAGCTGTTTTTT.

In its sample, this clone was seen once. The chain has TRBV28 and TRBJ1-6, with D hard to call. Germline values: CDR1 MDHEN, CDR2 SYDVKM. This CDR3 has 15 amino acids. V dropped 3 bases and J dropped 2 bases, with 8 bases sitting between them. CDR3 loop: CASSFTGTYNSPLHF. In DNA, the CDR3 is TGTGCCAGCAGTTTTACGGGAACCTATAATTCACCCCTCCACTTT.

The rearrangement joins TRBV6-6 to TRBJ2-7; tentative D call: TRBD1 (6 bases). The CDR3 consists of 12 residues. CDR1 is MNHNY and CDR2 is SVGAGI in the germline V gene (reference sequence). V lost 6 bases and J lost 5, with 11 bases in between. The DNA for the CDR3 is TGTGCCAGCAGGAGAGGGGACAACGAGCAGTACTTC. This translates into CASRRGDNEQYF.

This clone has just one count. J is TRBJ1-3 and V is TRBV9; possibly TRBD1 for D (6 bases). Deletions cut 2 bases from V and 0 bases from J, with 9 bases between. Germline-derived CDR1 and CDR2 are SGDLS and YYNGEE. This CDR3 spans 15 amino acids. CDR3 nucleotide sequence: TGTGCCAGCAGCGTGGGACATTTCTCTGGAAACACCATATATTTT. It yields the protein CASSVGHFSGNTIYF.

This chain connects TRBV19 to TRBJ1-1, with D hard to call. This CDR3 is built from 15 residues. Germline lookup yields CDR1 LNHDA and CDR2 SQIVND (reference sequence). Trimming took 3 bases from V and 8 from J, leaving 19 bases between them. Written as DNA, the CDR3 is TGTGCCAGTAGTATTACTATTCAGTCGCGGGGAGAAGCTTTCTTT. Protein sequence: CASSITIQSRGEAFF.

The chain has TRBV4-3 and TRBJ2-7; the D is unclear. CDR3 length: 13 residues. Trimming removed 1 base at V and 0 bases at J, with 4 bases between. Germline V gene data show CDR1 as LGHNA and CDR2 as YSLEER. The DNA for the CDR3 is TGCGCCAGCAGCCAAGGACTCTCCTACGAGCAGTACTTC. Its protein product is CASSQGLSYEQYF.

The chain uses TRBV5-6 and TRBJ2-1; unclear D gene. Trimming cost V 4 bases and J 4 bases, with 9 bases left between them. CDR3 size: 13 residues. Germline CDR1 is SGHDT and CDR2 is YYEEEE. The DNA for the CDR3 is TGTGCCAGCAGCCCCGGTCGATACAATGAGCAGTTCTTC. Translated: CASSPGRYNEQFF.

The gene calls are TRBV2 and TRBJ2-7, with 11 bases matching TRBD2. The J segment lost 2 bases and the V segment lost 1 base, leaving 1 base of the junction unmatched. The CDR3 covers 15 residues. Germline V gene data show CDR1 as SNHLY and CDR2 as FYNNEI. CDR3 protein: CASSEGLAGTYEQYF. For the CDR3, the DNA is TGTGCCAGCAGTGAAGGACTAGCGGGAACCTACGAGCAGTACTTC.

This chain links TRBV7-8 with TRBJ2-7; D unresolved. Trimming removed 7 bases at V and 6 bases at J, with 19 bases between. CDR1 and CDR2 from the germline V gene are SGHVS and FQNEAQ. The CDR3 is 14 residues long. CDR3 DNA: TGTGCCAGCACCCTGGGTAGAGCGCTCGGCGAGCAGTACTTC. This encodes CASTLGRALGEQYF.

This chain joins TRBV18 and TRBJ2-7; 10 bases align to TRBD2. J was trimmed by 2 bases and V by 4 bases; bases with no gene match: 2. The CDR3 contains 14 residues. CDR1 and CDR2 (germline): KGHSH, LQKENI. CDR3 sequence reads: CASSRTSGTYEQYF. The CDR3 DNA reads TGTGCCAGCTCACGGACTAGCGGAACCTACGAGCAGTACTTC.

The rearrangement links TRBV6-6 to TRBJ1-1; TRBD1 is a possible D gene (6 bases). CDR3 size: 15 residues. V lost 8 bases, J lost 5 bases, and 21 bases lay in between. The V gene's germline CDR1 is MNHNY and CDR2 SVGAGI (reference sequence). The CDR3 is CASLRDTLGRTEAFF. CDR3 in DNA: TGTGCCAGCCTCCGGGACACCTTAGGAAGGACTGAAGCTTTCTTT.

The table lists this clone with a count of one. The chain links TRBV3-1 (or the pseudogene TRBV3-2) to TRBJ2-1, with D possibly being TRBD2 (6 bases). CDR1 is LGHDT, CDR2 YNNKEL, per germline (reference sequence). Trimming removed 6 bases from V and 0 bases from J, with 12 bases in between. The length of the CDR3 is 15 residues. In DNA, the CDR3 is TGTGCCAGCAGGATCGACGGGAGCTCCTACAATGAGCAGTTCTTC. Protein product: CASRIDGSSYNEQFF.

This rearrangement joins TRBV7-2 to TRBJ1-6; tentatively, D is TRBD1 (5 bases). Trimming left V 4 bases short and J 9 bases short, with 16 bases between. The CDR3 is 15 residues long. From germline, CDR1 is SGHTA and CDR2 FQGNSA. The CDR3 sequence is CASSSSLYQGSPLHF. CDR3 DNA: TGTGCCAGCAGCTCCTCACTGTACCAGGGTTCACCCCTCCACTTT.

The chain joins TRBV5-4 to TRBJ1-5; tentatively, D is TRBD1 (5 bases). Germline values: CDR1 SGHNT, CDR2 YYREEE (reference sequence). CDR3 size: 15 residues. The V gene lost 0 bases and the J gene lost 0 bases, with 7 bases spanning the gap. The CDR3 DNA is TGTGCCAGCAGCTTGGGGGGGGGTAGCAATCAGCCCCAGCATTTT. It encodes CASSLGGGSNQPQHF.

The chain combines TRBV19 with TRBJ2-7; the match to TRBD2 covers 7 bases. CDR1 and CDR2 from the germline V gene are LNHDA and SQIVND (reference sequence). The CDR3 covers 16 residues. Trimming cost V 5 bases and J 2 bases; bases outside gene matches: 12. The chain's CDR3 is CASSPDLRGRAYEQYF. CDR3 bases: TGTGCCAGTAGTCCTGACTTACGTGGGAGGGCCTACGAGCAGTACTTC.

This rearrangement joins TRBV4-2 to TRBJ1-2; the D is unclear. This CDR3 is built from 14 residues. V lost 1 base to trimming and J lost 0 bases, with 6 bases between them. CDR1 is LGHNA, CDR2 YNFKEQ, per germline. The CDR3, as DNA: TGTGCCAGCAGCCAAGGAGGCTCTAACTATGGCTACACCTTC. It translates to CASSQGGSNYGYTF.

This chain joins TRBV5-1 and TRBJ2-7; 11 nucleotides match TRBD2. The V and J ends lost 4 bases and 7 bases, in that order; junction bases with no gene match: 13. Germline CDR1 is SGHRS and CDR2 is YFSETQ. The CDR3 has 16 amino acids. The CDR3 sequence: CASSGLAGGAPAEQYF. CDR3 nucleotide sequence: TGCGCCAGCAGCGGATTAGCGGGAGGGGCGCCGGCGGAGCAGTACTTC.

CDR3 bases: TGTGCCACCAGCACTAGCGCACCCTTGCAGTTCTTC. Protein: CATSTSAPLQFF. The chain combines TRBV24-1 with TRBJ2-1; the match to TRBD2 covers 7 bases. The junction had 8 bases not matched to a gene; V was cut back by 7 bases and J by 12 bases. Per germline, CDR1 KGHDR and CDR2 SFDVKD. CDR3 length: 12 residues.

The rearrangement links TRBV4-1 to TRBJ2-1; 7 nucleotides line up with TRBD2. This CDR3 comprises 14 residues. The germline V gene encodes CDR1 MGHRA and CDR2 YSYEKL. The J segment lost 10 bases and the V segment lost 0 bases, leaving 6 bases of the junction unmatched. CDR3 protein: CASSQDWGTKEQFF. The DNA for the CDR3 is TGCGCCAGCAGCCAAGATTGGGGGACTAAGGAGCAGTTCTTC.

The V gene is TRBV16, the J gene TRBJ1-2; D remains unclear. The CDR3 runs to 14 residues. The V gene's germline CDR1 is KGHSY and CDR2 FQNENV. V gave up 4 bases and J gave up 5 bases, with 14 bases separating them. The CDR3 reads CASSLGQLMYGYTF. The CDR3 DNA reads TGTGCCAGCAGCCTCGGGCAACTTATGTATGGCTACACCTTC.